The sequence of this T cell receptor (beta chain) was determined in a study of T-cell reconstitution after alpha-beta-depleted transplantation in children. This clonotype was picked up one time. Its specificity is not known. General study results and limits: T-cell numbers and diversity, one year after transplant, stemmed largely from T cells that were newly produced. Expanded graft clones, several hundred of them, were reportedly the source of alpha-beta T cells about two months after transplant.

The trim removed 5 bases at V and 4 bases at J, leaving 6 bases unmatched. Germline V gene sequence: CDR1 DFQATT, CDR2 SNEGSKA (reference sequence). CDR3 length: 16 amino acids. For TCRbeta, the library was prepared with unique molecular identifiers. TCRdb re-derived calls from the PCR reads in MiXCR, one entry per CDR3 protein. The sample has 400,000 to 450,000 distinct CDR3 sequences; roughly 44% are singletons. The TCR was taken from a girl under 10 years old with aplastic anemia, due to receive a stem cell transplant. The sequencing used PBMCs, collected before TCRalphabeta/CD19-depleted stem cell transplant. The gene calls are TRBV20-1 and TRBJ2-1; TRBD2 matches 15 bases. The CDR3 bases are TGCAGTGCTGTAGGACTAGCGGGAGGGGGGTACAATGAGCAGTTCTTC. Translated, it gives CSAVGLAGGGYNEQFF.